Each of the 9 T cell receptor beta chains below was sequenced from the same sample in a study of cytomegalovirus exposure and HLA in healthy donors. Primers for the PCR totalled 60 Vbeta and 13 Jbeta. The repertoire was sequenced with immunoSEQ multiplex PCR; TCRdb's copy has only in-frame clones and lacks some. The data contain roughly 86,000 clones, around 79% of them seen just once; the ten biggest clones take up 5.5% to 7.5%. The specimen sequenced was PBMCs. The source is a female donor in good health and CMV-seronegative.

This rearrangement joins TRBV19 to TRBJ1-4; D is perhaps TRBD1 (5 bases). The V end lost 5 bases, the J end lost 0 bases, and 10 bases lay between the germline ends. CDR1 is LNHDA, CDR2 SQIVND, per germline (reference sequence). CDR3 length: 15 amino acids. The CDR3 sequence is CASSFLGATNEKLFF. The CDR3, as DNA: TGTGCCAGTAGTTTCTTAGGGGCAACTAATGAAAAACTGTTTTTT.

This clone was seen a single time. Other DNA sequences within the sample encode an identical CDR3. The chain employs TRBV7-9 and TRBJ1-1; the D is unclear. CDR3 length equals 16 residues. Trimming took off 0 bases at V and 0 bases at J, with 11 bases between the two ends. Germline lookup yields CDR1 SEHNR and CDR2 FQNEAQ (reference sequence). The CDR3 here is CASSLARSALNTEAFF. CDR3 bases: TGTGCCAGCAGCTTAGCGAGGTCGGCGCTGAACACTGAAGCTTTCTTT.

There are a few counts of this clone. The chain employs TRBV29-1 and TRBJ1-2, with D uncertain. CDR1 SQVTM and CDR2 ANQGSEA come from the germline V gene. The CDR3 loop spans 12 amino acids. V was trimmed by 3 bases and J by 4 bases, leaving 9 bases between them. DNA of the CDR3: TGCAGCGTTGAGGCGGGAACCTATGGCTACACCTTC. It specifies CSVEAGTYGYTF.

The chain combines TRBV10-2 with TRBJ1-5; 8 positions match TRBD1. J was trimmed by 7 bases and V by 3 bases; bases with no gene match: 8. Germline V gives CDR1 WSHSY, CDR2 SAAADI. The CDR3 runs to 15 residues. The CDR3 is CASSDPQGGKQPQHF. CDR3 bases: TGCGCCAGCAGTGACCCACAGGGGGGGAAACAGCCCCAGCATTTT.

The genes are TRBV5-6 and TRBJ2-7; the match to TRBD2 covers 9 bases. The trim removed 0 bases at V and 3 bases at J, leaving 10 bases unmatched. Germline V CDR1 and CDR2: SGHDT, YYEEEE. The CDR3 runs 17 residues. In DNA, the CDR3 is TGTGCCAGCAGCTTGGCCGGCAGTGCGGGGGGGCACTACGAGCAGTACTTC. Translation: CASSLAGSAGGHYEQYF.

CDR3 sequence: CASSEAASGQVGSYNEQFF. The DNA of the CDR3 is TGTGCCAGCAGTGAAGCGGCTAGCGGGCAGGTGGGCTCCTACAATGAGCAGTTCTTC. The gene calls are TRBV6-1 and TRBJ2-1; 8 bases line up with TRBD2. Germline assignment: CDR1 MNHNS and CDR2 SASEGT. V lost 0 bases, J lost 0 bases, and 10 bases stayed unmatched. The CDR3 spans 19 residues.

This clone was observed a few times. The chain has TRBV2 and TRBJ1-2, with unresolved D. V lost 0 bases and J 8 bases, leaving 13 bases between the germline ends. The CDR3 consists of 14 residues. Per the germline V gene, CDR1 is SNHLY and CDR2 is FYNNEI. CDR3 DNA sequence: TGTGCCAGCAGTGAAGCCCCAGGCCAAAGAGGCTACACCTTC. Protein sequence: CASSEAPGQRGYTF.

This chain joins TRBV7-9 and TRBJ2-7; 7 nucleotides match TRBD1. This CDR3 has 14 residues. Trimming removed 0 bases from V and 3 bases from J; junction bases left unmatched: 2. Germline V lookup: CDR1 SEHNR, CDR2 FQNEAQ (reference sequence). In nucleotides, the CDR3 is TGTGCCAGCAGCTTAGCAGGACAGGTCTACGAGCAGTACTTC. This gives the protein CASSLAGQVYEQYF.

CDR3 sequence: CSVSQGIAKNIQYF. The CDR3 nucleotides read TGCAGCGTTTCACAGGGAATAGCCAAAAACATTCAGTACTTC. The chain links TRBV29-1 to TRBJ2-4; possibly TRBD1 for D (6 bases). Germline assignment: CDR1 SQVTM and CDR2 ANQGSEA. This CDR3 region has 14 residues. Trimming took off 5 bases at V and 0 bases at J, with 11 bases between the two ends. Full variable domain (outside the CDR3, taken from reference TRBV29-1 and TRBJ2-4): SAVISQKPSRDICQRGTSLTIQCQVDSQVTMMFWYRQQPGQSLTLIATANQGSEATYESGFVIDKFPISRPNLTFSTLTVSNMSPEDSSIYLCSVSQGIAKNIQYFGAGTRLSVL.